The 15 T cell receptor beta chains reported below all come from one sample, sequenced in a study of neurological immune-mediated disorders. TCRdb used MiXCR to reprocess the 5' RACE reads, holding one entry per CDR3 protein. The table has about 95,000 distinct CDR3 sequences, 3.5% seen once; the top ten hold 5.5% to 6.5%. Sequencing was performed on PBMCs. The receptors originated from a woman aged 18-29 years with multiple sclerosis.

In this sample, this clonotype turned up many times. The rearrangement joins TRBV20-1 to TRBJ2-3; D possibly uses TRBD1 or TRBD2 (5 bases each). The length of the CDR3 is 16 residues. Germline CDR1 DFQATT, CDR2 SNEGSKA (reference sequence). V lost 5 bases, J lost 0 bases, and 18 bases lay in between. The chain's CDR3 is CSAPGTGLTSTDTQYF. For the CDR3, the DNA is TGCAGTGCTCCCGGGACCGGCCTCACTAGCACAGATACGCAGTATTTT.

This clonotype has ten or more counts. J is TRBJ2-5 and V is TRBV10-2, with 7 bases matching TRBD2. Germline trimming cut 1 base from V and 5 bases from J; bases unmatched to any gene: 1. The CDR3 length is 13 residues. Germline V gene sequence: CDR1 WSHSY, CDR2 SAAADI. The CDR3 region has the DNA TGCGCCAGCAGTGAGTTGGGAGGGGAGACCCAGTACTTC. Its translation: CASSELGGETQYF.

This clonotype was observed many times. The chain carries TRBV6-6 and TRBJ1-2, with TRBD1 matching 10 bases. Germline CDR1 MNHNY, CDR2 SVGAGI (reference sequence). There are 13 residues in the CDR3. V shed 6 bases, J shed 5 bases, and the junction held 3 bases outside the gene matches. The CDR3 protein is CASRPGQGYGYTF. In DNA form, the CDR3 reads TGTGCCAGCAGACCGGGACAGGGGTATGGCTACACCTTC.

This clonotype was counted ten times or more. This chain connects TRBV20-1 to TRBJ2-1; TRBD2 matches 8 bases. The CDR3 extends over 17 amino acids. V was pared by 0 bases and J by 8 bases, with 15 bases of the junction left unmatched. Germline CDR1 DFQATT, CDR2 SNEGSKA (reference sequence). The CDR3 here is CSARDVIAGSSDDEQFF. The CDR3 DNA follows: TGCAGTGCTAGAGATGTAATAGCGGGGTCTTCTGACGATGAGCAGTTCTTC.

This clonotype came up many times. The chain joins TRBV5-8 to TRBJ1-1; 7 bases fit TRBD1. The CDR3 spans 12 residues. Losses at the gene ends were 4 bases for V and 4 bases for J; bases not matched to a gene: 1. Germline loops: CDR1 SGHTS, CDR2 YDEGEE. The CDR3 DNA is TGTGCCAGCAGCCGGGACAGCACTGAAGCTTTCTTT. It specifies CASSRDSTEAFF.

This clonotype was seen many times. The chain carries TRBV20-1 and TRBJ2-7, with D tentatively TRBD2 (5 bases). There are 12 residues in the CDR3. V lost 2 bases to trimming and J lost 0 bases, with 5 bases between them. Germline loops: CDR1 DFQATT, CDR2 SNEGSKA (reference sequence). Here the CDR3 reads CSARTSSYEQYF. The CDR3 DNA reads TGCAGTGCTAGAACTAGCTCCTACGAGCAGTACTTC.

This clonotype was observed at least ten times. This chain joins TRBV28 and TRBJ2-7, with D perhaps given as TRBD1 or TRBD2 (5 bases each). The CDR3 runs to 14 residues. Germline CDR1 reads MDHEN; CDR2 reads SYDVKM. Trimming stripped 7 bases from V and 2 bases from J, with 15 bases between. CDR3 nucleotide sequence: TGTGCCAGCACCCAACGGGGCGGACCCTACGAGCAGTACTTC. Translation gives CASTQRGGPYEQYF.

This clonotype was seen ten or more times. The V gene is TRBV5-5, the J gene TRBJ2-7; 8 positions match TRBD2. The CDR3 runs to 16 residues. Losses at the gene ends were 1 base for V and 4 bases for J; bases not matched to a gene: 10. The germline gives CDR1 SGHKS, CDR2 YYEKEE (reference sequence). CDR3 nucleotide sequence: TGTGCCAGCAGCTTGCAGGACGCTCAGCGGGGGTACGAGCAGTACTTC. Translated, it gives CASSLQDAQRGYEQYF.

The sample holds many counts of this clonotype. The chain links TRBV20-1 to TRBJ2-2, with 11 positions matching TRBD2. This CDR3 contains 15 residues. CDR1 DFQATT and CDR2 SNEGSKA come from the germline V gene (reference sequence). The ends lost 8 bases at V and 7 bases at J; junction bases unmatched: 12. The DNA for the CDR3 is TGCAGTTCAAGACTAGCGGGACTCATGGGCGGGGAGCTGTTTTTT. As protein: CSSRLAGLMGGELFF.

This clonotype was observed at least ten times. The V call is TRBV5-1, the J call TRBJ1-2; perhaps TRBD1 as D (6 bases). Germline V gene sequence: CDR1 SGHRS, CDR2 YFSETQ. V dropped 4 bases and J dropped 4 bases, with 17 bases sitting between them. The CDR3 runs 15 residues. The CDR3 is CASSGGHPSGYGYTF. In DNA form, the CDR3 reads TGCGCCAGCAGCGGGGGACACCCTTCAGGCTATGGCTACACCTTC.

This clonotype has a count of ten or more. V usage is TRBV5-6 and J usage is TRBJ2-7; TRBD2 is a possible D gene (6 bases). The V and J ends lost 5 bases and 5 bases respectively, with 8 bases between them. This CDR3 comprises 11 residues. The V gene's germline CDR1 is SGHDT and CDR2 YYEEEE. The CDR3 sequence is CASRGGNEQYF. The DNA of the CDR3 is TGTGCCAGCAGAGGCGGGAACGAGCAGTACTTC.

This clonotype was seen many times. The V gene is TRBV20-1, the J gene TRBJ2-1, with TRBD1 matching over 7 bases. After removal of 2 bases from V and 8 bases from J, the junction contained 9 bases not matched to a gene. The CDR3 is 14 amino acids. Germline values: CDR1 DFQATT, CDR2 SNEGSKA (reference sequence). CDR3: CSARSGQRMDEQFF. For the CDR3, the DNA is TGCAGTGCTAGATCGGGACAGCGAATGGATGAGCAGTTCTTC.

This clonotype was counted ten times or more. The chain links TRBV6-1 to TRBJ1-5; D gene unclear. Trimming took 8 bases from V and 0 from J, leaving 8 bases between them. Germline V gene data show CDR1 as MNHNS and CDR2 as SASEGT. The CDR3 contains 13 residues. The CDR3 here is CASVTNSNQPQHF. The DNA of the CDR3 is TGTGCCAGCGTGACTAATAGCAATCAGCCCCAGCATTTT.

This clonotype came up many times. This chain connects TRBV9 to TRBJ2-1; 9 bases agree with TRBD2. V shed 2 bases, J shed 0 bases, and the junction held 12 bases outside the gene matches. Germline CDR1 SGDLS, CDR2 YYNGEE. The CDR3 runs to 19 residues. CDR3 sequence (DNA): TGTGCCAGCAGCGTTTCGGGACTAGCATCCGATAGCTCCTACAATGAGCAGTTCTTC. This gives the protein CASSVSGLASDSSYNEQFF.

A word on this clonotype: Since no conserved phenylalanine or tryptophan closes the CDR3, a read error is the likely cause. The V call is TRBV4-1, the J call TRBJ1-2; 8 bases fit TRBD1. The CDR3 has 15 residues. The V and J ends lost 3 bases and 5 bases, in that order; junction bases with no gene match: 8. CDR1 and CDR2 from the germline V gene are MGHRA and YSYEKL. CDR3 loop: CASSQETGDRYGYTN. The CDR3 coding sequence is TGCGCCAGCAGCCAGGAGACAGGGGACCGGTATGGCTACACCAAC.